This T cell receptor (beta chain) stems from a study of blood T cell repertoires in COVID-19. Study members were between 18 and 89 years old and lived in approximately 25 US regions. CDR1 SGHAT and CDR2 FQNNGV come from the germline V gene. The ends were cut back, 3 bases at V and 3 bases at J, with 21 bases in the middle. The CDR3 extends over 18 amino acids. Data came from immunoSEQ multiplex PCR; TCRdb stores just in-frame clones and leaves some out. The sample has fewer than 400,000 clones; 90% are singletons. The rearrangement links TRBV11-2 to TRBJ2-1; D is possibly TRBD1 (6 bases). The sample consisted of PBMCs or T cells enriched from blood (not recorded which). This receptor was obtained from a woman in her 30s who had been exposed to COVID-19. The CDR3 nucleotides read TGTGCCAGCAGCTTTAGGGGAAAGTGGGGACACCTCTACAATGAGCAGTTCTTC. Translation: CASSFRGKWGHLYNEQFF.